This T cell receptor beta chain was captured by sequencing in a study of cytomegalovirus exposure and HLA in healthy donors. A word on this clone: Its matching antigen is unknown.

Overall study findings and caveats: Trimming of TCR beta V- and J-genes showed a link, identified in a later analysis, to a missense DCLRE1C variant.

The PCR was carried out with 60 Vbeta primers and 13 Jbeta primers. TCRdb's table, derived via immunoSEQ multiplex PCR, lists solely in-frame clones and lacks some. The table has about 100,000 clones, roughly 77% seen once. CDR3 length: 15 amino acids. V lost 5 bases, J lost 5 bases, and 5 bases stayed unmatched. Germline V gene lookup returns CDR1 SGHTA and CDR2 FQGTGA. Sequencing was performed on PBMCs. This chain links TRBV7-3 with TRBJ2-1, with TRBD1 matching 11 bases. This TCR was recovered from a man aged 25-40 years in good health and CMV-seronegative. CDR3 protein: CASSRSGQGDNEQFF. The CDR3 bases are TGTGCCAGCAGCCGGTCGGGACAGGGGGACAATGAGCAGTTCTTC.